The 15 T cell receptor beta chains given below trace back to one sample, sequenced in a study of shared clonotypes between healthy human individuals. Only in-frame clones appear in the TCRdb table, and some are missing; sequencing was by immunoSEQ multiplex PCR. The sample gives 400,000 or so clones, 90% to 98% of which show up once; 0.32% is in the top ten. The sample consisted of memory CD8+ T cells sorted from blood. Subset denoted: CD45RO+ cells pooled with CCR7-negative TemRA cells. Receptors were obtained from a man aged 25 to 45 in good health.

V is TRBV7-8 and J is TRBJ2-1; D gene unclear. This CDR3 comprises 9 residues. In germline, CDR1 is SGHVS, CDR2 FQNEAQ. Trimming pared 5 bases from V and 11 bases from J, leaving 4 bases between. CDR3 region: CASSPQQFF. The CDR3 nucleotides are TGTGCCAGCAGCCCCCAGCAGTTCTTC.

V is TRBV5-1 and J is TRBJ2-7, with D maybe TRBD2 (6 bases). Germline assignment: CDR1 SGHRS and CDR2 YFSETQ. The ends were cut back, 3 bases at V and 0 bases at J, with 13 bases in the middle. The CDR3 is 15 amino acids. CDR3 DNA sequence: TGCGCCAGCAGCTACCGGGACTGGAGCTCCTACGAGCAGTACTTC. It translates to CASSYRDWSSYEQYF.

With regard to this clone: This same CDR3 is encoded by further DNA sequences in the sample. V and J are TRBV6-5 and TRBJ1-2; 7 nucleotides align to TRBD1. In germline, CDR1 is MNHEY, CDR2 SVGAGI. With 6 bases clipped from V and 4 bases from J, the junction kept 2 bases outside the gene matches. The CDR3 is made up of 12 amino acids. CDR3 DNA: TGTGCCAGCAGCCGGACAGGCTATGGCTACACCTTC. Amino acids: CASSRTGYGYTF.

Note on this clone: Germline is not matched at one junction end, which may reflect a read error. The genes are TRBV19 and TRBJ2-1, with 7 bases that match TRBD2. The CDR3 sequence is 11 residues long. Germline V gene sequence: CDR1 LNHDA, CDR2 SQIVND (reference sequence). The CDR3: CASSGGRALLF. CDR3 bases: TGTGCCAGTAGTGGGGGGAGGGCCTTACTCTTC.

The rearrangement uses TRBV20-1 and TRBJ2-7; unclear D gene. Trimming took off 7 bases at V and 1 base at J, with 8 bases between the two ends. Germline assignment: CDR1 DFQATT and CDR2 SNEGSKA (reference sequence). The CDR3 is made up of 11 amino acids. The CDR3 loop reads CSGVASYEQYF. Written as DNA, the CDR3 is TGCAGTGGAGTGGCTTCCTACGAGCAGTACTTC.

With regard to this clone: The sample has other DNA sequences that encode this CDR3 too. V and J are TRBV5-1 and TRBJ2-5; D ambiguous. Per germline, CDR1 SGHRS and CDR2 YFSETQ. This CDR3 is built from 12 residues. V lost 0 bases to trimming and J lost 5 bases, with 5 bases between them. This CDR3 is CASSLARETQYF. CDR3 sequence (DNA): TGCGCCAGCAGCTTGGCGAGGGAGACCCAGTACTTC.

The chain recombines TRBV11-2 with TRBJ2-2; unclear D gene. Trimming took off 5 bases at V and 0 bases at J, with 7 bases between the two ends. The germline V gene encodes CDR1 SGHAT and CDR2 FQNNGV. This CDR3 is built from 14 residues. The CDR3 nucleotides read TGTGCCAGCAGCCGAGGAGCGAACACCGGGGAGCTGTTTTTT. Amino acid sequence: CASSRGANTGELFF.

The rearrangement links TRBV7-8 to TRBJ2-7; 9 positions match TRBD1. The CDR3 contains 15 residues. Germline V gene lookup returns CDR1 SGHVS and CDR2 FQNEAQ. V was clipped by 5 bases and J by 7 bases; unmatched bases: 12. This CDR3 reads CASSLLTGGLGEQYF. The CDR3 region has the DNA TGTGCCAGCAGCCTATTGACAGGGGGTTTAGGGGAGCAGTACTTC.

The V call is TRBV5-1, the J call TRBJ2-5; 7 bases fit TRBD1. Germline V gives CDR1 SGHRS, CDR2 YFSETQ. The V gene end was trimmed by 0 bases and the J gene end by 5 bases; junction bases not matched to a gene: 7. CDR3 size: 15 residues. The CDR3 bases are TGCGCCAGCAGCTTGGTCCCCCAGACAGGGGAGACCCAGTACTTC. Translated, it gives CASSLVPQTGETQYF. Based on the CDR3 plus reference TRBV5-1 and TRBJ2-5, the full variable domain is KAGVTQTPRYLIKTRGQQVTLSCSPISGHRSVSWYQQTPGQGLQFLFEYFSETQRNKGNFPGRFSGRQFSNSRSEMNVSTLELGDSALYLCASSLVPQTGETQYFGPGTRLLVL.

The genes are TRBV5-8 and TRBJ2-1; 7 bases agree with TRBD2. The CDR3 is 15 residues long. Germline V gives CDR1 SGHTS, CDR2 YDEGEE. With V trimmed by 4 bases and J by 0 bases, 4 bases remained unmatched. CDR3 DNA sequence: TGTGCCAGCAGCCAGCTAGCGGCCTCCTACAATGAGCAGTTCTTC. It encodes CASSQLAASYNEQFF.

This chain links TRBV6-5 with TRBJ2-3, with a weak D call TRBD1 (6 bases). From germline, CDR1 is MNHEY and CDR2 SVGAGI. The V end was cut by 6 bases, the J end by 3 bases, with 13 bases between. The CDR3 has 14 residues. Here the CDR3 DNA reads TGTGCCAGCAGCCATCCTACAGGGACAGATACGCAGTATTTT. This sequence encodes CASSHPTGTDTQYF.

This clone was recorded once. V is TRBV10-3 and J is TRBJ1-5, with 8 bases matching TRBD1. The germline V gene has CDR1 ENHRY and CDR2 SYGVKD. The CDR3 has 14 amino acids. V was pared by 6 bases and J by 2 bases, with 3 bases of the junction left unmatched. Here the CDR3 reads CAISPQGGNQPQHF. The CDR3 DNA is TGTGCCATCAGCCCACAGGGGGGCAATCAGCCCCAGCATTTT.

This chain uses TRBV6-1 with TRBJ2-2; D not certain. The CDR3 covers 13 residues. Trimming took 2 bases from V and 9 from J, leaving 10 bases between them. Per germline, CDR1 MNHNS and CDR2 SASEGT. CDR3 sequence reads: CASSEPLERELFF. The CDR3, as DNA: TGTGCCAGCAGTGAACCTCTAGAGAGGGAGCTGTTTTTT.

The CDR3 reads CASTRLGVGEQFF. DNA for the CDR3: TGTGCCAGCACCAGACTAGGGGTTGGTGAGCAGTTCTTC. This chain joins TRBV7-8 and TRBJ2-1; D might be TRBD2 (6 bases). Germline V gene sequence: CDR1 SGHVS, CDR2 FQNEAQ. Deletions cut 7 bases from V and 9 bases from J, with 16 bases between. The CDR3 is made up of 13 amino acids. The full variable domain, completed using reference TRBV7-8 and TRBJ2-1, is GAGVSQSPRYKVAKRGQDVALRCDPISGHVSLFWYQQALGQGPEFLTYFQNEAQLDKSGLPSDRFFAERPEGSVSTLKIQRTQQEDSAVYLCASTRLGVGEQFFGPGTRLTVL.

The chain links TRBV2 to TRBJ2-7; D is perhaps TRBD1 (6 bases). The CDR3 sequence is 16 residues long. CDR1 is SNHLY and CDR2 is FYNNEI in the germline V gene. The germline V and J ends were trimmed by 3 bases and 3 bases, with 18 bases remaining between them. The CDR3 region is CASSDPGARAYYEQYF. CDR3 sequence (DNA): TGTGCCAGCAGTGATCCAGGGGCAAGGGCTTACTACGAGCAGTACTTC.